A selection of T cell receptor beta chains follows, all from one sample in a study of ipilimumab plus nivolumab after autologous stem cell transplantation. Clones were sequenced by immunoSEQ multiplex PCR, and TCRdb holds only the in-frame ones, with some missing. The sample lists some 17,000 clones; about 80% were seen once. Sequences were derived from PBMCs, sampled in a trial of ipilimumab plus nivolumab as post-transplant consolidation. The receptor set was obtained from a male donor with diffuse large B-cell lymphoma. The CDR3 runs from the conserved cysteine through the conserved F or W. The order of the fields is CDR3 protein, CDR3 DNA, D gene, clone size, J gene, V gene. A D gene is named only where the DNA matches it firmly. A row's size may be missing; if present it is once, few, many or a size class.

CDR3: CASSLGLAGFLETQYF
DNA: TGTGCCAGCAGCCTCGGACTAGCGGGGTTCTTAGAGACCCAGTACTTC
D: TRBD2
size: -
J: TRBJ2-5
V: TRBV5-8

CDR3: CASSETSGVENSPLHF
DNA: TGTGCCAGCAGTGAAACCTCAGGGGTCGAGAATTCACCCCTCCACTTT
D: -
size: few
J: TRBJ1-6
V: TRBV2

CDR3: CASSFMISGGPYNEQFF
DNA: TGTGCCAGCAGCTTCATGATTAGCGGGGGACCCTACAATGAGCAGTTCTTC
D: TRBD2
size: -
J: TRBJ2-1
V: TRBV11-1

CDR3: CASSSTARDGYTF
DNA: TGTGCCAGCAGCAGCACAGCCCGGGACGGCTACACCTTC
D: -
size: once
J: TRBJ1-2
V: TRBV16

CDR3: CASRDHGTDTQYF
DNA: TGTGCCAGCAGGGACCATGGCACAGATACGCAGTATTTT
D: -
size: -
J: TRBJ2-3
V: TRBV11-2

CDR3: CASSQGRDTGELFF
DNA: TGTGCCAGTAGTCAGGGTAGGGACACCGGGGAGCTGTTTTTT
D: -
size: -
J: TRBJ2-2
V: TRBV19

CDR3: CASSFRAESVGSYEQYF
DNA: TGTGCCAGCAGTTTTAGGGCTGAATCCGTAGGGTCCTACGAGCAGTACTTC
D: -
size: -
J: TRBJ2-7
V: TRBV27

CDR3: CASSNEREQYF
DNA: TGTGCCAGCAGCAACGAACGGGAGCAGTACTTC
D: -
size: -
J: TRBJ2-7
V: TRBV7-8

CDR3: CASSWNNAGFGETQYF
DNA: TGTGCCAGCAGCTGGAATAACGCAGGGTTCGGGGAGACCCAGTACTTC
D: -
size: -
J: TRBJ2-5
V: TRBV5-4

CDR3: CASSPKGYEQYF
DNA: TGTGCCAGTAGTCCGAAGGGTTACGAGCAGTACTTC
D: -
size: -
J: TRBJ2-7
V: TRBV19

CDR3: CASSQGTGRQMNTEAFF
DNA: TGCGCCAGCAGCCAGGGGACAGGGCGTCAGATGAACACTGAAGCTTTCTTT
D: TRBD1
size: -
J: TRBJ1-1
V: TRBV4-1

CDR3: CASSLETGAGNTIYF
DNA: TGCGCCAGCAGCTTGGAGACAGGGGCAGGAAACACCATATATTTT
D: TRBD1
size: -
J: TRBJ1-3
V: TRBV5-1

CDR3: CASSQDQNQPQHF
DNA: TGCGCCAGCAGCCAAGATCAGAATCAGCCCCAGCATTTT
D: -
size: once
J: TRBJ1-5
V: TRBV4-1

CDR3: CASSMTGYNSPLHF
DNA: TGTGCCAGCAGTATGACAGGGTATAATTCACCCCTCCACTTT
D: TRBD1
size: -
J: TRBJ1-6
V: TRBV11-1

CDR3: CASRPTRRALNEQFF
DNA: TGTGCCAGCAGACCTACTAGGAGGGCCTTAAATGAGCAGTTCTTC
D: -
size: once
J: TRBJ2-1
V: TRBV6-5

CDR3: CASSLAAGGSPVETEAFF
DNA: TGTGCCAGCAGCTTAGCCGCCGGTGGGAGCCCGGTGGAGACTGAAGCTTTCTTT
D: -
size: -
J: TRBJ1-1
V: TRBV7-2

CDR3: CASSLVLRQGRRSTGELFF
DNA: TGTGCCAGCAGCTTAGTTTTGAGGCAGGGAAGGAGGAGCACCGGGGAGCTGTTTTTT
D: -
size: -
J: TRBJ2-2
V: TRBV7-9

CDR3: CASSVSGQEYEQYF
DNA: TGTGCCAGCAGCGTATCGGGACAGGAATACGAGCAGTACTTC
D: TRBD1
size: once
J: TRBJ2-7
V: TRBV5-5

CDR3: CASSVPGRLGTQYF
DNA: TGTGCCAGCAGCGTCCCCGGGAGGCTTGGGACCCAGTACTTC
D: TRBD2
size: -
J: TRBJ2-5
V: TRBV5-4

CDR3: CASGLVGGGTEAFF
DNA: TGTGCTAGTGGTTTGGTAGGGGGGGGCACTGAAGCTTTCTTT
D: -
size: -
J: TRBJ1-1
V: TRBV12-5

CDR3: CAISAKSVEQYF
DNA: TGTGCCATCAGTGCCAAAAGTGTCGAGCAGTACTTC
D: -
size: -
J: TRBJ2-7
V: TRBV10-3

CDR3: CASSSRDRGSGFGYTF
DNA: TGTGCCAGCAGCTCGAGGGACAGGGGATCCGGCTTTGGCTACACCTTC
D: TRBD1
size: -
J: TRBJ1-2
V: TRBV5-8

CDR3: CASSLAGPFYNSPLHF
DNA: TGTGCCAGTAGTCTCGCCGGGCCGTTCTATAATTCACCCCTCCACTTT
D: -
size: -
J: TRBJ1-6
V: TRBV19

CDR3: CASSLSQGGNEKLFF
DNA: TGTGCCAGCAGCTTGTCCCAGGGGGGCAATGAAAAACTGTTTTTT
D: TRBD1
size: -
J: TRBJ1-4
V: TRBV7-2

CDR3: CASTQGITVEAFF
DNA: TGTGCCAGCACTCAAGGCATTACCGTTGAAGCTTTCTTT
D: -
size: -
J: TRBJ1-1
V: TRBV6-1

CDR3: CASSRGQYNSPLHF
DNA: TGTGCCAGTAGTAGAGGACAGTATAATTCACCCCTCCACTTT
D: -
size: -
J: TRBJ1-6
V: TRBV19

CDR3: CASSPDLRRNTEAFF
DNA: TGCGCCAGCAGCCCGGACCTACGCCGGAACACTGAAGCTTTCTTT
D: -
size: -
J: TRBJ1-1
V: TRBV5-1

CDR3: CASSPLGAGLTEAFF
DNA: TGTGCCAGCAGCCCCCTCGGGGCAGGGTTAACTGAAGCTTTCTTT
D: -
size: -
J: TRBJ1-1
V: TRBV21-1

CDR3: CASSPYSYEQYF
DNA: TGTGCCAGCAGTCCCTATTCCTACGAGCAGTACTTC
D: -
size: -
J: TRBJ2-7
V: TRBV27

CDR3: CASSPGQKETQYF
DNA: TGTGCCAGCAGCCCCGGGCAGAAAGAGACCCAGTACTTC
D: -
size: -
J: TRBJ2-5
V: TRBV7-8

CDR3: CASSLGRGNGEQFF
DNA: TGTGCCAGCAGCTTAGGGAGGGGTAACGGTGAGCAGTTCTTC
D: -
size: -
J: TRBJ2-1
V: TRBV7-6

CDR3: CASSHDTDTQYF
DNA: TGTGCCAGCAGCCACGACACAGATACGCAGTATTTT
D: -
size: few
J: TRBJ2-3
V: TRBV9

CDR3: CASSVSITGELFF
DNA: TGTGCCAGCAGCGTGAGCATAACCGGGGAGCTGTTTTTT
D: -
size: -
J: TRBJ2-2
V: TRBV9

CDR3: CASSQGGIAGVYPDTQYF
DNA: TGTGCCAGCAGCCAGGGGGGCATAGCGGGGGTTTACCCCGATACGCAGTATTTT
D: TRBD2
size: few
J: TRBJ2-3
V: TRBV13

CDR3: CASSPGVSGYTF
DNA: TGTGCCAGTAGTCCAGGGGTTAGTGGCTACACCTTC
D: -
size: -
J: TRBJ1-2
V: TRBV19

CDR3: CASSPEVRPGGGYTF
DNA: TGTGCCAGCAGCCCAGAGGTTAGGCCGGGGGGTGGCTACACCTTC
D: -
size: -
J: TRBJ1-2
V: TRBV9

CDR3: CASSYSTQRATQFF
DNA: TGTGCCAGCAGTTACTCGACTCAGCGGGCGACCCAGTTCTTC
D: -
size: -
J: TRBJ2-1
V: TRBV6-5

CDR3: CASSAGQGAGYGYTF
DNA: TGTGCCAGCAGCGCGGGACAGGGGGCGGGTTATGGCTACACCTTC
D: TRBD1
size: once
J: TRBJ1-2
V: TRBV5-4

CDR3: CASSSAGTGGWGNQPQHF
DNA: TGTGCCAGCAGCTCAGCCGGGACAGGGGGTTGGGGCAATCAGCCCCAGCATTTT
D: TRBD1
size: -
J: TRBJ1-5
V: TRBV7-2

CDR3: CASRQGRAGANVLTF
DNA: TGTGCCAGCAGACAAGGGCGTGCTGGGGCCAACGTCCTGACTTTC
D: -
size: -
J: TRBJ2-6
V: TRBV2

CDR3: CASIGVRAGGPGDTQYF
DNA: TGTGCCAGCATCGGGGTTCGTGCGGGGGGGCCGGGAGATACGCAGTATTTT
D: TRBD2
size: -
J: TRBJ2-3
V: TRBV2

CDR3: CAWRLVSGNTIYF
DNA: TGTGCCTGGAGGCTAGTATCCGGAAACACCATATATTTT
D: -
size: once
J: TRBJ1-3
V: TRBV30

CDR3: CASSQGTSGGQRTQYF
DNA: TGTGCCAGCAGCCAGGGGACTAGCGGGGGGCAACGTACGCAGTATTTT
D: TRBD2
size: -
J: TRBJ2-3
V: TRBV4-2

CDR3: CASSSTSGGPTDTQYF
DNA: TGCGCCAGCAGCTCGACTAGCGGGGGCCCCACAGATACGCAGTATTTT
D: TRBD2
size: -
J: TRBJ2-3
V: TRBV5-1

CDR3: CASSPIPDGYEQYF
DNA: TGTGCCAGCAGCCCGATTCCAGACGGTTACGAGCAGTACTTC
D: -
size: few
J: TRBJ2-7
V: TRBV5-6

CDR3: CAWRPGQGRTGELFF
DNA: TGTGCCTGGCGACCGGGACAGGGACGAACCGGGGAGCTGTTTTTT
D: TRBD1
size: -
J: TRBJ2-2
V: TRBV30

CDR3: CASSQVWSKSYEQYF
DNA: TGTGCCAGCAGCCAAGTGTGGTCCAAGTCCTACGAGCAGTACTTC
D: -
size: -
J: TRBJ2-7
V: TRBV4-2

CDR3: CASSLARRMNTEAFF
DNA: TGTGCCAGCAGCTTGGCGAGGCGTATGAACACTGAAGCTTTCTTT
D: -
size: -
J: TRBJ1-1
V: TRBV5-6

CDR3: CASTADNTQSEQFF
DNA: TGTGCCAGCACCGCCGATAATACCCAAAGTGAGCAGTTCTTC
D: -
size: -
J: TRBJ2-1
V: TRBV7-9

CDR3: CASSEGWGYGYTF
DNA: TGTGCCAGCAGTGAGGGGTGGGGCTATGGCTACACCTTC
D: -
size: few
J: TRBJ1-2
V: TRBV2

CDR3: CASKYGGEDTYGYTF
DNA: TGTGCCAGCAAATATGGGGGTGAGGATACCTATGGCTACACCTTC
D: -
size: -
J: TRBJ1-2
V: TRBV6-5

CDR3: CASSIGRAAQAAQYF
DNA: TGTGCCAGTAGTATCGGTCGGGCAGCCCAAGCGGCCCAGTACTTC
D: -
size: -
J: TRBJ2-5
V: TRBV19

CDR3: CASSQDAQGANEQFF
DNA: TGCGCCAGCAGCCAAGATGCCCAGGGGGCTAATGAGCAGTTCTTC
D: TRBD1
size: -
J: TRBJ2-1
V: TRBV4-3

CDR3: CASSGSRTGHTEAFF
DNA: TGTGCCAGCAGCGGAAGCAGGACAGGGCACACTGAAGCTTTCTTT
D: TRBD1
size: -
J: TRBJ1-1
V: TRBV5-6

CDR3: CASGDSYSNQPQHF
DNA: TGTGCTAGCGGGGACAGCTATAGCAATCAGCCCCAGCATTTT
D: TRBD1
size: few
J: TRBJ1-5
V: TRBV12-5